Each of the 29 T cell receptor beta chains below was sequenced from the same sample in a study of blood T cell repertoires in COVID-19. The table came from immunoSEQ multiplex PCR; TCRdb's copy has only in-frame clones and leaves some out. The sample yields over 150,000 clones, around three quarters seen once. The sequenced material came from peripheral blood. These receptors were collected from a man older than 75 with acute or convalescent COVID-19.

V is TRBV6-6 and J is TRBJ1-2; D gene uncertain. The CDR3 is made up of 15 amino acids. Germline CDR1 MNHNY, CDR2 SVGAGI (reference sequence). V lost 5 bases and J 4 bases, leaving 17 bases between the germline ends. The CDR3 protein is CASSQTLPGGYGYTF. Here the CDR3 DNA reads TGTGCCAGCAGTCAGACCCTCCCTGGCGGCTATGGCTACACCTTC.

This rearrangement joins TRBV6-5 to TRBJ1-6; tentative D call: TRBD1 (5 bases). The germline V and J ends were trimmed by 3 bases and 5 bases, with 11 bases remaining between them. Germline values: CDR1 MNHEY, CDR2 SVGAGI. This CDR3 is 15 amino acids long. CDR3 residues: CASSYGGLDNSPLHF. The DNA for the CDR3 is TGTGCCAGCAGTTATGGGGGGTTAGATAATTCACCCCTCCACTTT.

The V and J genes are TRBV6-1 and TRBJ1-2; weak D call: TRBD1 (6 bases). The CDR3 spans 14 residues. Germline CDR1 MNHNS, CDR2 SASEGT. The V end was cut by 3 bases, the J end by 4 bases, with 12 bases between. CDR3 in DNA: TGTGCCAGCAGTGAGCAGGGGACGAGCTATGGCTACACCTTC. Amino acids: CASSEQGTSYGYTF.

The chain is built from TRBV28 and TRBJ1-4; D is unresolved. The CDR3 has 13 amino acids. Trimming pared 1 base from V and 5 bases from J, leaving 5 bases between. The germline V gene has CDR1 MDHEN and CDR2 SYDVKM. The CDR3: CASSLLSNEKLFF. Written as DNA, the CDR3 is TGTGCCAGCAGTTTATTGAGCAATGAAAAACTGTTTTTT. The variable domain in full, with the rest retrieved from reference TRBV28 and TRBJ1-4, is DVKVTQSSRYLVKRTGEKVFLECVQDMDHENMFWYRQDPGLGLRLIYFSYDVKMKEKGDIPEGYSVSREKKERFSLILESASTNQTSMYLCASSLLSNEKLFFGSGTQLSVL.

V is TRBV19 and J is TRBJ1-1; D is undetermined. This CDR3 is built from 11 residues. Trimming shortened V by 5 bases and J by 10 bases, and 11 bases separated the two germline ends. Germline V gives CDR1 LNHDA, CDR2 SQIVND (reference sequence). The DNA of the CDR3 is TGTGCCAGTAGTGCTGCTTACGGAGCTTTCTTT. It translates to CASSAAYGAFF.

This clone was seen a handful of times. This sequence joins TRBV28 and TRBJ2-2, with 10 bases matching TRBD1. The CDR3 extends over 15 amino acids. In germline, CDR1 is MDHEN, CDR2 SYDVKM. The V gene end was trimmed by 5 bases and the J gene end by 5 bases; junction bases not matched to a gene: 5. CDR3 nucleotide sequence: TGTGCCAGCAGTCTTGGGACAGGGGTTACCGGGGAGCTGTTTTTT. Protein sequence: CASSLGTGVTGELFF.

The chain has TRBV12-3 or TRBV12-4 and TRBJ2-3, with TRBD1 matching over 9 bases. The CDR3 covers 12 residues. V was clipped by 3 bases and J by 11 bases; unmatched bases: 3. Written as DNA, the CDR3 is TGTGCCAGCAGTTTGGGACAGGGAAGGCAGTATTTT. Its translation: CASSLGQGRQYF.

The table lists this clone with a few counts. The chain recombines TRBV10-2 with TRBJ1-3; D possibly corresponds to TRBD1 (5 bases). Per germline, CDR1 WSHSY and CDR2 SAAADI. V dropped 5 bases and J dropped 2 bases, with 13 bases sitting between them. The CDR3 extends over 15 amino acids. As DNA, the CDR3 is TGCGCCAGCAGTTACCCCAGGGCGACTGGAAACACCATATATTTT. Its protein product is CASSYPRATGNTIYF.

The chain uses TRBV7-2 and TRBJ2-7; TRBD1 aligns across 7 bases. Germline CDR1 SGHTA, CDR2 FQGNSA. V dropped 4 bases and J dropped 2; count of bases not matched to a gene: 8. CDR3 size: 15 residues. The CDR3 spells CASSSGQRIPYEQYF. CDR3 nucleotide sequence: TGTGCCAGCAGCTCGGGACAGCGGATCCCCTACGAGCAGTACTTC.

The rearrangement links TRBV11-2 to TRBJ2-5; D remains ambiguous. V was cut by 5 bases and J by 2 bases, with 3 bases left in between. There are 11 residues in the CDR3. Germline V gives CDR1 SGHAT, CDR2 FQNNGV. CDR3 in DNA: TGTGCCAGCAGCCTGCAAGAGACCCAGTACTTC. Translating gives CASSLQETQYF.

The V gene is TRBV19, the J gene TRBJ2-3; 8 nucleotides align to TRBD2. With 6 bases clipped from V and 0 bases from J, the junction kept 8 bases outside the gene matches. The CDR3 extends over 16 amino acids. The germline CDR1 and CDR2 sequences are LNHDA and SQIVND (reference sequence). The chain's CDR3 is CASRGVLAGSTDTQYF. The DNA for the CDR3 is TGTGCCAGTAGAGGGGTATTAGCGGGGAGCACAGATACGCAGTATTTT.

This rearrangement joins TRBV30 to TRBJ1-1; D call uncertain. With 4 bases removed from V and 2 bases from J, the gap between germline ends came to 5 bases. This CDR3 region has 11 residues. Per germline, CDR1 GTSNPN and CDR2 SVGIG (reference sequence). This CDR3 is CAWITNTEAFF. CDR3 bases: TGTGCCTGGATAACTAACACTGAAGCTTTCTTT.

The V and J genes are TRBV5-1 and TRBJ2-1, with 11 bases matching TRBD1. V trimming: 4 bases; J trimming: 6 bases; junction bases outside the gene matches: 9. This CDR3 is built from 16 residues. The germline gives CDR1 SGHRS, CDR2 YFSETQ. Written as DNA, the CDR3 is TGCGCCAGCAGCCCGCGTCCCGGGACAGGGGGCAATGAGCAGTTCTTC. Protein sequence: CASSPRPGTGGNEQFF.

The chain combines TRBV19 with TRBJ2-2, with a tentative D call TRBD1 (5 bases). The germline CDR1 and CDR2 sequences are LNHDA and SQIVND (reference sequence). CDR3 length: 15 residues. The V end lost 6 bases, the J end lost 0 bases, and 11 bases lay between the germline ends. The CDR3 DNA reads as TGTGCCAGTAGGGGGCACAGCGCGAACACCGGGGAGCTGTTTTTT. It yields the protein CASRGHSANTGELFF.

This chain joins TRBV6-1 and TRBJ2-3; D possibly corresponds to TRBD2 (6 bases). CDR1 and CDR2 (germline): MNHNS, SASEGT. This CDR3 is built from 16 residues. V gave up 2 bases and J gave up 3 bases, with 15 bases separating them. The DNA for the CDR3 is TGTGCCAGCAGTGAAAATCGGGACTGGGCAACAGATACGCAGTATTTT. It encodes CASSENRDWATDTQYF.

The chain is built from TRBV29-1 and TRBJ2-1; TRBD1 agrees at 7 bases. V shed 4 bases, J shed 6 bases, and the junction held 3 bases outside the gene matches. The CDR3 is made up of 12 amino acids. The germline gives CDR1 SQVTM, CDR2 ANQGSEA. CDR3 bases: TGCAGCGTTGCGACAGGGAGCAATGAGCAGTTCTTC. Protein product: CSVATGSNEQFF.

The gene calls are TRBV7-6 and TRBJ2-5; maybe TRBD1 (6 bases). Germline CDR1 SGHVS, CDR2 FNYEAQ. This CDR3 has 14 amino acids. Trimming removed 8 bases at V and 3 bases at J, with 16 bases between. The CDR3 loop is CASAKGGTKETQYF. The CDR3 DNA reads TGTGCCAGCGCAAAAGGGGGTACTAAAGAGACCCAGTACTTC.

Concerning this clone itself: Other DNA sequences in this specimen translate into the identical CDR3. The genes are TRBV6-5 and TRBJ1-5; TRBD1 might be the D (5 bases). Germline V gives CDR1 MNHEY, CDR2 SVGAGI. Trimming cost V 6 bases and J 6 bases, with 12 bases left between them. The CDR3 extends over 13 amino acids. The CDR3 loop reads CASSQGGGQPQHF. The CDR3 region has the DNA TGTGCCAGCAGCCAGGGTGGTGGTCAGCCCCAGCATTTT.

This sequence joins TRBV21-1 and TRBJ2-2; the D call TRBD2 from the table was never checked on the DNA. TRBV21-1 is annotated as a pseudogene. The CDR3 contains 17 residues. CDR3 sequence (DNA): TGTGCCAGCACAACCAATAGGTGGAGGGACCCCCGCGGGGAGCTGTTTTTT. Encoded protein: CASTTNRWRDPRGELFF.

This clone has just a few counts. CDR3 DNA: TGTGCCAGCAGTCGACAGATAAACACTGAAGCTTTCTTT. Residues: CASSRQINTEAFF. This sequence joins TRBV6-2 or TRBV6-3 and TRBJ1-1; the D gene is possibly TRBD1 (5 bases). The CDR3 extends over 13 amino acids. Germline CDR1 is MNHEY and CDR2 is SVGEGT. The V end lost 5 bases, the J end lost 2 bases, and 9 bases lay between the germline ends.

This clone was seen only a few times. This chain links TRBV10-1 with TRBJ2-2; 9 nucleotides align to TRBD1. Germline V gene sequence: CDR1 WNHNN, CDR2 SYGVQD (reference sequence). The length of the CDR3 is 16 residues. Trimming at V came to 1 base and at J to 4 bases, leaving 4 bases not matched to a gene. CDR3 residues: CASSEYGTGSTGELFF. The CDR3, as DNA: TGCGCCAGCAGTGAGTACGGGACAGGGAGCACCGGGGAGCTGTTTTTT.

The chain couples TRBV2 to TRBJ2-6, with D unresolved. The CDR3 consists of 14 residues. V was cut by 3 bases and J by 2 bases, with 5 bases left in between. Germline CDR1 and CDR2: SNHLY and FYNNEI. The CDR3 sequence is CASSERTGANVLTF. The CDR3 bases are TGTGCCAGCAGTGAGAGGACTGGGGCCAACGTCCTGACTTTC.

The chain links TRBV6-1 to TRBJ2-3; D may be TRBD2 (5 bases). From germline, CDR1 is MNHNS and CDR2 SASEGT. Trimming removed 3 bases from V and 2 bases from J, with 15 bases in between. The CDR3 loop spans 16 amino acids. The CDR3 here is CASSDELGSTTDTQYF. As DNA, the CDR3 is TGTGCCAGCAGTGACGAACTAGGCTCCACCACAGATACGCAGTATTTT.

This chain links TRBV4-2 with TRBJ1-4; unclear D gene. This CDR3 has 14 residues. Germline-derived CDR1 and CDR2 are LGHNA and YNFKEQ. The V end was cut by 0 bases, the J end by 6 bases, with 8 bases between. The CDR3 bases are TGTGCCAGCAGCCAAGATTCCGCGTATGAAAAACTGTTTTTT. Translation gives CASSQDSAYEKLFF.

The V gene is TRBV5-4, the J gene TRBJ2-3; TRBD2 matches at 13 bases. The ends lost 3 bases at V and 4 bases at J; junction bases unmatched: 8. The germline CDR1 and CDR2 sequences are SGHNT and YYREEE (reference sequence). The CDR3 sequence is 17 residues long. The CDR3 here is CASSSPLAGGRADTQYF. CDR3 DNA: TGTGCCAGCAGCTCGCCACTAGCGGGGGGGCGGGCAGATACGCAGTATTTT.

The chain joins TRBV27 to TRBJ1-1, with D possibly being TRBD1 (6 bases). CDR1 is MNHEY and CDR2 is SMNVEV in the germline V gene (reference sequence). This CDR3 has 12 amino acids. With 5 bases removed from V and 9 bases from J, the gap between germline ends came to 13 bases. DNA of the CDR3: TGTGCCAGCAGTACCTCGACAGGTAAAGCTTTCTTT. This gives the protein CASSTSTGKAFF.

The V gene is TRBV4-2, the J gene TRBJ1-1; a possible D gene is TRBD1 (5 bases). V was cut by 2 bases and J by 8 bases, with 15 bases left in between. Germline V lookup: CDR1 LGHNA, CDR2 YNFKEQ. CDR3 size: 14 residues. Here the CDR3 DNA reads TGTGCCAGCAGCCAAATACGGGGGAATACCGAAGCTTTCTTT. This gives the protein CASSQIRGNTEAFF.

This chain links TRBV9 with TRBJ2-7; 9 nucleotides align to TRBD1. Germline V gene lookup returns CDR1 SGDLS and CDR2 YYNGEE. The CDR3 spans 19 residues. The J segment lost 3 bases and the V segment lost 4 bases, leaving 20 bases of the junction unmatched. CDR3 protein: CASSPKGTGSRGLDYEQYF. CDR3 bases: TGTGCCAGCAGCCCAAAGGGGACAGGGAGTAGGGGACTCGACTACGAGCAGTACTTC.

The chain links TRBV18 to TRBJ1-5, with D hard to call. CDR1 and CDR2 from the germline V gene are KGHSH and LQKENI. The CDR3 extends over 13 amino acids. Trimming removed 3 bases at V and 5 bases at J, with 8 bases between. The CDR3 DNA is TGTGCCAGCTCACCCCACCAGGATCAGCCCCAGCATTTT. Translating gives CASSPHQDQPQHF.